A selection of T cell receptor beta chains follows, all from one sample in a study of T cells in Graves' hyperthyroidism and ophthalmopathy. TCRdb passed the multiplex PCR reads through MiXCR, listing each CDR3 protein once. The sample lists about 560,000 distinct CDR3 sequences, about 43% seen once, with 8% to 8.5% in the top ten. The specimen was peripheral blood or thyroid tissue (not recorded which). These receptor sequences come from a woman aged 18-29 years with Graves' hyperthyroidism. The CDR3 runs from the conserved cysteine through the conserved F or W. A D gene is named only where the DNA matches it firmly. Size is stated for part of the rows, as once, few or many counts, or as a class when the clone is expanded.

abundance: -
j_gene: TRBJ2-7
v_gene: TRBV10-2
d_gene: TRBD2
CDR3aa: CASSHLAGGQYF
CDR3nt: TGCGCCAGCAGTCATCTAGCGGGAGGACAGTACTTC

abundance: few
j_gene: TRBJ2-7
v_gene: TRBV20-1
d_gene: -
CDR3aa: CSARPPGRTAYEQYF
CDR3nt: TGCAGTGCTAGACCTCCGGGACGGACAGCTTACGAGCAGTACTTC

abundance: many
j_gene: TRBJ1-5
v_gene: TRBV15
d_gene: -
CDR3aa: CATPRIRPNQPQHF
CDR3nt: TGTGCCACACCCCGGATCCGACCTAATCAGCCCCAGCATTTT

abundance: few
j_gene: TRBJ2-7
v_gene: TRBV2
d_gene: -
CDR3aa: CASSAGLEQYF
CDR3nt: TGTGCCAGCAGTGCGGGTCTCGAGCAGTACTTC

abundance: -
j_gene: TRBJ1-4
v_gene: TRBV25-1
d_gene: -
CDR3aa: CASMGGGSEKLFF
CDR3nt: TGTGCCAGCATGGGGGGAGGAAGTGAAAAACTGTTTTTT

abundance: -
j_gene: TRBJ2-7
v_gene: TRBV2
d_gene: -
CDR3aa: CASSPDRTRGYEQYF
CDR3nt: TGTGCCAGCAGTCCAGACAGGACAAGAGGCTACGAGCAGTACTTC

abundance: -
j_gene: TRBJ2-6
v_gene: TRBV24-1
d_gene: -
CDR3aa: CATSEGDANVLTF
CDR3nt: TGTGCCACCAGTGAAGGGGACGCCAACGTCCTGACTTTC

abundance: many
j_gene: TRBJ2-7
v_gene: TRBV29-1
d_gene: TRBD1
CDR3aa: CSGRTGYEQYF
CDR3nt: TGCAGCGGCAGGACAGGCTACGAGCAGTACTTC

abundance: -
j_gene: TRBJ2-7
v_gene: TRBV10-3
d_gene: -
CDR3aa: CASSYIRGRSYEQYF
CDR3nt: TGTGCCAGCAGTTACATAAGAGGGCGGTCCTACGAGCAGTACTTC

abundance: -
j_gene: TRBJ2-5
v_gene: TRBV7-2
d_gene: -
CDR3aa: CASSPAGVQETQYF
CDR3nt: TGTGCCAGCAGCCCAGCGGGCGTACAAGAGACCCAGTACTTC

abundance: few
j_gene: TRBJ1-5
v_gene: TRBV7-9
d_gene: -
CDR3aa: CASSLEFGGLGNQPQHF
CDR3nt: TGTGCCAGCAGCTTAGAATTCGGGGGGCTCGGCAATCAGCCCCAGCATTTT